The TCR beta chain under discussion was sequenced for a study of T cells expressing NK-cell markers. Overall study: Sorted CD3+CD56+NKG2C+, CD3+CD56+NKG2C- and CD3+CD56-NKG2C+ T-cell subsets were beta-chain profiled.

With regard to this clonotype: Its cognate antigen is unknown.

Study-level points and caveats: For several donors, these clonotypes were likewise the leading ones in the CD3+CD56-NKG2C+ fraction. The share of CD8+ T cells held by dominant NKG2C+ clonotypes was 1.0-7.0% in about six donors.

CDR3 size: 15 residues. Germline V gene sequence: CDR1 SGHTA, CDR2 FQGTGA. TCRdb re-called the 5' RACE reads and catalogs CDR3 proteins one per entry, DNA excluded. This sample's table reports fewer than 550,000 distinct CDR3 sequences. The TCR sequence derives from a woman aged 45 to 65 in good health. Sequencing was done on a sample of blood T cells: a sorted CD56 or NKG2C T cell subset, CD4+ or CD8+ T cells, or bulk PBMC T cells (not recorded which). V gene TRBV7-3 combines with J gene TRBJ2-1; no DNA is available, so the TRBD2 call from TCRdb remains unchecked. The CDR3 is CASSLTGASGVEQFF. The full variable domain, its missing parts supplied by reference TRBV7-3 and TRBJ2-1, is GAGVSQTPSNKVTEKGKYVELRCDPISGHTALYWYRQSLGQGPEFLIYFQGTGAADDSGLPNDRFFAVRPEGSVSTLKIQRTERGDSAVYLCASSLTGASGVEQFFGPGTRLTVL.